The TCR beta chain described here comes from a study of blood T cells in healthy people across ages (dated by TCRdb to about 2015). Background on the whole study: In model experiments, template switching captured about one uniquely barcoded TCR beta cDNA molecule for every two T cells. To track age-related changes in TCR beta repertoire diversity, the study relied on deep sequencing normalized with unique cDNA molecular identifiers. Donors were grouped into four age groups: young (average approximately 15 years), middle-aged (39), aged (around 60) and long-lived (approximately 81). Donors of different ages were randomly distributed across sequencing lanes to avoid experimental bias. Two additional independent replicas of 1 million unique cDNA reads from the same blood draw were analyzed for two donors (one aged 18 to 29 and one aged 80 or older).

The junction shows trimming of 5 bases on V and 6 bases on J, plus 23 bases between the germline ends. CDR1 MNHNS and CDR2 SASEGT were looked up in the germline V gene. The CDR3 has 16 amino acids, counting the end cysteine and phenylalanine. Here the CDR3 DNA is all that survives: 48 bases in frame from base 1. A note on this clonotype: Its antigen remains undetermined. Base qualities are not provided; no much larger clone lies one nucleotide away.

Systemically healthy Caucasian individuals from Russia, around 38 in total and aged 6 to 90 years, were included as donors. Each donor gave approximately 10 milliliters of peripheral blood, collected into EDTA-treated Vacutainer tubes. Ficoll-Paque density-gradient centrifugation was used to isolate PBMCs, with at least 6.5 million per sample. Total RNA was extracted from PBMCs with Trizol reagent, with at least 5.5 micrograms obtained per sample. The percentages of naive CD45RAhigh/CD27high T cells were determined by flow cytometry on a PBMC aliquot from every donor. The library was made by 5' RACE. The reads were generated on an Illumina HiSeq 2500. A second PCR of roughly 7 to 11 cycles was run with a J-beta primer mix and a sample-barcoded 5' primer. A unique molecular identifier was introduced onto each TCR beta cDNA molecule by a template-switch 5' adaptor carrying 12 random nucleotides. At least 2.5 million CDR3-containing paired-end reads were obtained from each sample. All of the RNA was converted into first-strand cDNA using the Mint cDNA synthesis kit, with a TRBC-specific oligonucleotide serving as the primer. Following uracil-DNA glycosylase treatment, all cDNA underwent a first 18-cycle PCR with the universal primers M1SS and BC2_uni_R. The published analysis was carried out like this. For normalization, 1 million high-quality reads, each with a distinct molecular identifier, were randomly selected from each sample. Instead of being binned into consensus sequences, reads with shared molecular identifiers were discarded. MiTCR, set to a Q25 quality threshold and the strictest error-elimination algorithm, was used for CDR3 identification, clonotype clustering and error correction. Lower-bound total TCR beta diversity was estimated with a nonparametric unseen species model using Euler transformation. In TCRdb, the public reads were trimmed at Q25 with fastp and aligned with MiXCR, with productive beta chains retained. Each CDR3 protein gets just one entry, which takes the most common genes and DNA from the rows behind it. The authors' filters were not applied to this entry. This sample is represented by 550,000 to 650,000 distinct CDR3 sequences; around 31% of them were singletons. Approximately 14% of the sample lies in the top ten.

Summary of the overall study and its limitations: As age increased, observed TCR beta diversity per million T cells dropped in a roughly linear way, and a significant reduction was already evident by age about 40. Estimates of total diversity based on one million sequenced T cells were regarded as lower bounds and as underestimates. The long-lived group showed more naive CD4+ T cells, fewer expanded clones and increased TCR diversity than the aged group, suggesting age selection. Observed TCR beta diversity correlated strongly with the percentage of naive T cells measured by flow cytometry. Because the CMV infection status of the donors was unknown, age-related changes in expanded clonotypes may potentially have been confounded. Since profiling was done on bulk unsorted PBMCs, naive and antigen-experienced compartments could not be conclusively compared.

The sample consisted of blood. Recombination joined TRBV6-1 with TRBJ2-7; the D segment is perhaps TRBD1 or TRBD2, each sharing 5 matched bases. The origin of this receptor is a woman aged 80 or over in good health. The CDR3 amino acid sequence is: CASSKMGRQSLGEQYF. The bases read TGTGCCAGCAGTAAAATGGGACGACAATCTCTGGGCGAGCAGTACTTC.